The entry below describes one TCR beta chain. Its antigen remains unidentified. Trimming stripped 6 bases from V and 1 base from J, with 10 bases between. Germline loops: CDR1 MDHEN, CDR2 SYDVKM. The CDR3 consists of 13 residues. Researchers drew blood RNA from unsorted whole blood and extracted germline DNA as well. No patient had received treatment, and all had chronic HBV infection. TCR beta cDNA was prepared out of roughly 0.45 ug total RNA by means of a constant-region primer. Each TCR beta library was derived from three nested multiplex PCR rounds that employed slightly modified ARM-PCR. For around 9 cycles apiece, the opening two PCR rounds ran with TRBV1-TRBV30 forward primers and a C-beta reverse primer. TCRdb fed the multiplex PCR reads into MiXCR, producing one record per CDR3 protein. The repertoire holds 310,000 or so distinct CDR3 sequences, with about three fifths as singletons. This record belongs to a study of tumor-infiltrating lymphocytes in primary liver carcinoma.

Findings and limits, study-wide: Being bulk and unsorted, samples allowed no CD4+ and CD8+ repertoire comparison. In tumor-adjacent and tumor-blood pairs, overlap was lower than in tumor region pairs.

The sequenced sample was peripheral blood. V is TRBV28 and J is TRBJ2-7, with D unclear. This TCR derives from a woman in her thirties with primary liver carcinoma and hepatitis B virus infection. This CDR3 reads CASSPYRSYEQYF. In DNA form, the CDR3 reads TGTGCCAGCAGCCCTTACCGATCCTACGAGCAGTACTTC.